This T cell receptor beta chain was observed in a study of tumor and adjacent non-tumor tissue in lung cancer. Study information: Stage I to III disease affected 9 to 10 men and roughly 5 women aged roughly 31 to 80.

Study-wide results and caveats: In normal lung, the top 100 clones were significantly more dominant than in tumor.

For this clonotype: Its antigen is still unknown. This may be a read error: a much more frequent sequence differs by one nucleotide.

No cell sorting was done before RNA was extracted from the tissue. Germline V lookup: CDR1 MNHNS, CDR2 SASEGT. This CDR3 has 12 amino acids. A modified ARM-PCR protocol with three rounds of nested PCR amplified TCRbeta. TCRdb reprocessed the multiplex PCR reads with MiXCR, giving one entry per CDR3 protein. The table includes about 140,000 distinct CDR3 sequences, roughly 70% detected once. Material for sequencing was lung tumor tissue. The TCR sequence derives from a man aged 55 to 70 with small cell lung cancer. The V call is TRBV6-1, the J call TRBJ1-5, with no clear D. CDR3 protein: CASGDLHQPQHF. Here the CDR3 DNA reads TGTGCCAGCGGTGATCTCCATCAGCCCCAGCATTTT.